One T cell receptor beta chain is described in this entry. The Seattle site enrolled patients during active infection and followed them longitudinally. As originally analysed: Reference gene primer amplification gave nucleated cell count estimates. Profiling relied on immunoSEQ multiplex PCR, and the TCRdb table lists in-frame clones only, not all of them. That table gives V, J and clone size, and the DNA gave D and trimming. This sample carries around 190,000 clones, about four fifths of them seen once, and the ten largest clones take about 11%. This record belongs to a study of blood T cell repertoires in COVID-19. About the study: Sites in the United States, Italy and Spain provided acute and convalescent COVID-19 samples. In each case, the material was cDNA or gDNA derived from T cells, B-cell-depleted T cells, or PBMCs.

CDR1 and CDR2 from the germline V gene are SGHNT and YYREEE (reference sequence). CDR3 length: 15 amino acids. J gave up 1 base and V 4 bases, and 6 bases lay outside the gene matches. The chain is built from TRBV5-4 and TRBJ2-3, with TRBD2 matching over 7 bases. This sequence was found in a woman in her thirties or forties with COVID-19, enrolled during active disease. The sequenced material came from peripheral blood. CDR3 sequence reads: CASSPQRDGTDTQYF. CDR3 coding DNA: TGTGCCAGCAGCCCTCAGCGGGACGGCACAGATACGCAGTATTTT.